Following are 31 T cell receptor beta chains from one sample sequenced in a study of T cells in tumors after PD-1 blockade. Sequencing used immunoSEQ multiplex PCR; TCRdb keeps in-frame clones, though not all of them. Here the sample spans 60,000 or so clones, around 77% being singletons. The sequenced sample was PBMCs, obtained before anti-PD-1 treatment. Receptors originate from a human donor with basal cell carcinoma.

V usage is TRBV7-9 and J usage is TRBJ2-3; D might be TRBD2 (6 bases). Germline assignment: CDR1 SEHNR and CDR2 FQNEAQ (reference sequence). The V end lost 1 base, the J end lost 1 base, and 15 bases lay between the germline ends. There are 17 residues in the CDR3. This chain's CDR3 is CASSLGSAGSRTDTQYF. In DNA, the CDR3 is TGTGCCAGCAGCTTAGGTTCGGCGGGGAGCCGCACAGATACGCAGTATTTT.

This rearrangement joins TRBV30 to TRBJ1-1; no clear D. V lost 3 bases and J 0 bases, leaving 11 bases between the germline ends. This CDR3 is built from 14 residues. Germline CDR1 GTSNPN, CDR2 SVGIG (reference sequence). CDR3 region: CAWRRWGLNTEAFF. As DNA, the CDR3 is TGTGCCTGGAGAAGATGGGGTTTGAACACTGAAGCTTTCTTT.

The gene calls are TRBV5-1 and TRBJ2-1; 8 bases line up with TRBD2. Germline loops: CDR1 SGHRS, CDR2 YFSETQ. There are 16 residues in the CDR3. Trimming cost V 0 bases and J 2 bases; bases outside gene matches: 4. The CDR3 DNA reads TGCGCCAGCAGCTTGGGGGGCGGGGGGCCCTACAATGAGCAGTTCTTC. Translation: CASSLGGGGPYNEQFF.

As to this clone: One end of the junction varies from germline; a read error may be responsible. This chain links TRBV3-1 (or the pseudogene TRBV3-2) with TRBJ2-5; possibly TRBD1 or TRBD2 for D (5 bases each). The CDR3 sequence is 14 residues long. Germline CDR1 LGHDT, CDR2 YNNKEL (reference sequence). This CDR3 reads CASSQGTFQETQYF. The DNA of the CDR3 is TGTGCCAGCAGTCAAGGGACCTTCCAAGAGACCCAGTACTTC.

CDR3 residues: CASSSRTPTGELFF. The CDR3 DNA sequence: TGTGCCAGCAGTTCTCGGACACCCACCGGGGAGCTGTTTTTT. The chain recombines TRBV11-3 with TRBJ2-2, with TRBD1 as a possible D gene (5 bases). V dropped 6 bases and J dropped 4 bases, with 12 bases sitting between them. The length of the CDR3 is 14 residues. Germline V gene sequence: CDR1 SGHNT, CDR2 YENEEA.

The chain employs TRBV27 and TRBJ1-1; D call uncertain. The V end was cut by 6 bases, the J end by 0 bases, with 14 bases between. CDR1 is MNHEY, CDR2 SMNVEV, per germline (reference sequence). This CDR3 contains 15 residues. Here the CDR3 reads CASRSFGPLNTEAFF. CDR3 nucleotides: TGTGCCAGCAGGTCCTTCGGGCCGCTGAACACTGAAGCTTTCTTT.

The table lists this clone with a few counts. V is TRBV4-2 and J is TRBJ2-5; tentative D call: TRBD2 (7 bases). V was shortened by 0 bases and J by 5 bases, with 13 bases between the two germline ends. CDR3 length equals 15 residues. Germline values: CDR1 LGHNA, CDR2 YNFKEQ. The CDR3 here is CASSQDRGATETQYF. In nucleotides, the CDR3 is TGTGCCAGCAGCCAAGATCGGGGGGCTACGGAGACCCAGTACTTC.

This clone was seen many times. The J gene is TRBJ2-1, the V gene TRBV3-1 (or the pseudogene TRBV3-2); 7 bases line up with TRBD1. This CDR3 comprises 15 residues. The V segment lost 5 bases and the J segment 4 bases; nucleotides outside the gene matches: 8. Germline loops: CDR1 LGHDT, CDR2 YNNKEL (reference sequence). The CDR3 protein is CASSLEGTEYNEQFF. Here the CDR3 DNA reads TGTGCCAGCAGCTTAGAAGGGACAGAGTACAATGAGCAGTTCTTC.

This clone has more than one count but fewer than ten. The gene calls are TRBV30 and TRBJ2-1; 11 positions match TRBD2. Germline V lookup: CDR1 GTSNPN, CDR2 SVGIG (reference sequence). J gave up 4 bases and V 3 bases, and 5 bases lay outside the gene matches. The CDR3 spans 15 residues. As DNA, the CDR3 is TGTGCCTGGAGGGGGAGACTAGCGGGGTACAATGAGCAGTTCTTC. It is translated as CAWRGRLAGYNEQFF.

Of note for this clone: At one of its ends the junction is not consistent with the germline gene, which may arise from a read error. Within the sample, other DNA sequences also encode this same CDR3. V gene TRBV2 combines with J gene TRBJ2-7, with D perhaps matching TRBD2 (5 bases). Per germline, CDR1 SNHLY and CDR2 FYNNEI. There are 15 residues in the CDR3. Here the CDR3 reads CASSRTGGGRYEQYF. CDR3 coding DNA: TGTGCCAGCAGTAGGACTGGAGGAGGTCGGTACGAGCAGTACTTT.

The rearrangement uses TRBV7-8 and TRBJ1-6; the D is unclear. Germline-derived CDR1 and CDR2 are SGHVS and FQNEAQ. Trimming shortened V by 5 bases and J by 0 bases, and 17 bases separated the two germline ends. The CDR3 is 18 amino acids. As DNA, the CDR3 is TGTGCCAGCAGCCCCACCCCGGTGTCGAGCTCCTATAATTCACCCCTCCACTTT. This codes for CASSPTPVSSSYNSPLHF.

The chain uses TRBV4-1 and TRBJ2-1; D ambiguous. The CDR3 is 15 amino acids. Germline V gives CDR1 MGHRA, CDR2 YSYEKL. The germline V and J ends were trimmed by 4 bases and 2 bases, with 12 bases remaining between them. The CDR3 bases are TGCGCCAGCAGCCCCAGGACGGCCACCTACAATGAGCAGTTCTTC. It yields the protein CASSPRTATYNEQFF.

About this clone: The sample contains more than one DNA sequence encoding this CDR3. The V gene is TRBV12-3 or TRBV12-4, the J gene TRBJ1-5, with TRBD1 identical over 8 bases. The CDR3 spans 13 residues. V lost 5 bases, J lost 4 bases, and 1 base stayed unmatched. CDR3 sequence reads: CASSDRGNQPQHF. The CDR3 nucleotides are TGTGCCAGCAGTGACAGGGGAAATCAGCCCCAGCATTTT.

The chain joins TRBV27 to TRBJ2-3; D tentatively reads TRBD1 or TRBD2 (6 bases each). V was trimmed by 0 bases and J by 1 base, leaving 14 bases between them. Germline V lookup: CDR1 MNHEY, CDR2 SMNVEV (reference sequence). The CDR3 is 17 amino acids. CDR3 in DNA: TGTGCCAGCAGTTTATCCCCCCCGGGGGCGGGCACAGATACGCAGTATTTT. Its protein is CASSLSPPGAGTDTQYF.

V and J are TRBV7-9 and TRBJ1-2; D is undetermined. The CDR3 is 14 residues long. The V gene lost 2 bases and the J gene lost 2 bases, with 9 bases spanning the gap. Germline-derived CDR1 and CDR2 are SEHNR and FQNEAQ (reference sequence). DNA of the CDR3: TGTGCCAGCAGCTTAATGGACCGAAACTATGGCTACACCTTC. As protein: CASSLMDRNYGYTF.

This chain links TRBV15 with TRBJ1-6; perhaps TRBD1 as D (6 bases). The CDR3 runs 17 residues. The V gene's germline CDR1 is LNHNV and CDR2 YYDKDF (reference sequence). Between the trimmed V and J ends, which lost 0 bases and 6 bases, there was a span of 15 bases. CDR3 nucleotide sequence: TGTGCCACCAGCAGAGATGAGACAGGAAACTTTAATTCACCCCTCCACTTT. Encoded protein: CATSRDETGNFNSPLHF.

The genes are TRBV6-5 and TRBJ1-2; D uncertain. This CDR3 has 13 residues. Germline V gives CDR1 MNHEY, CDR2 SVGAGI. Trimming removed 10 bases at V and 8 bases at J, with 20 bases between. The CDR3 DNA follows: TGTGCCACCCCCGGGCGCAGTCAGTGGGGCTACACCTTC. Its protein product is CATPGRSQWGYTF.

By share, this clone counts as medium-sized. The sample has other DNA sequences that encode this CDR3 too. CDR3 sequence: CASSLGGPNTEAFF. The CDR3 DNA reads as TGTGCCAGCAGCCTTGGAGGTCCGAACACTGAAGCTTTCTTT. The chain combines TRBV11-3 with TRBJ1-1; unclear D gene. Germline CDR1 reads SGHNT; CDR2 reads YENEEA. This CDR3 region has 14 residues. The germline V and J ends were trimmed by 5 bases and 1 base, with 11 bases remaining between them.

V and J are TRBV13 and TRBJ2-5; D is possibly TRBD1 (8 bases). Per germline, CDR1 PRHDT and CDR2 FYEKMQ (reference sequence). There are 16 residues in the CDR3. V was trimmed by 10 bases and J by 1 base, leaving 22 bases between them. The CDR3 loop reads CATTGSGTGLQETQYF. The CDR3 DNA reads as TGTGCCACCACGGGAAGCGGGACAGGCCTCCAAGAGACCCAGTACTTC.

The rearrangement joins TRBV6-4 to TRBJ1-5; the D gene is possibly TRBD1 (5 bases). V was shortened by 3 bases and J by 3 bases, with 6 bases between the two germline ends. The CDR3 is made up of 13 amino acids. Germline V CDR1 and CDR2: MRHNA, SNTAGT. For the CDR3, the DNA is TGTGCCAGCAGTGAGGGGGACAATCAGCCCCAGCATTTT. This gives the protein CASSEGDNQPQHF.

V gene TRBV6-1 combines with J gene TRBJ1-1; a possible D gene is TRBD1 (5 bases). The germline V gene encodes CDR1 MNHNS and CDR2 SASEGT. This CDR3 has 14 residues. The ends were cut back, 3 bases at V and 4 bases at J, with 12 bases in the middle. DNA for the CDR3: TGTGCCAGCAGTGAGAGACACACAGGCACTGAAGCTTTCTTT. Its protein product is CASSERHTGTEAFF.

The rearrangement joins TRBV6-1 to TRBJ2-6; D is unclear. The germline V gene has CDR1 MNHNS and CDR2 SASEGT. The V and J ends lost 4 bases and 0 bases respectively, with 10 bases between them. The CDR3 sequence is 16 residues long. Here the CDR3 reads CASSGTASSGANVLTF. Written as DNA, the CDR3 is TGTGCCAGCAGTGGGACGGCTAGCTCTGGGGCCAACGTCCTGACTTTC.

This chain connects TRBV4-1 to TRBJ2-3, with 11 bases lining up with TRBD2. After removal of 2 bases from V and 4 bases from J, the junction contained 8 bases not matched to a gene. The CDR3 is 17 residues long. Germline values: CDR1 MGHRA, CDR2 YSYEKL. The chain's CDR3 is CASSQMTSGVDADTQYF. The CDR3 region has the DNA TGCGCCAGCAGCCAAATGACTAGCGGGGTGGATGCAGATACGCAGTATTTT.

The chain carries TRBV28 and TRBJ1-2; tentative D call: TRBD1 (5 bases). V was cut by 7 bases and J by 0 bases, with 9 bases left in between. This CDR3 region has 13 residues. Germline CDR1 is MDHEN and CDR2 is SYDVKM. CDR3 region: CASISTANYGYTF. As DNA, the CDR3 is TGTGCCAGCATCTCGACAGCTAACTATGGCTACACCTTC.

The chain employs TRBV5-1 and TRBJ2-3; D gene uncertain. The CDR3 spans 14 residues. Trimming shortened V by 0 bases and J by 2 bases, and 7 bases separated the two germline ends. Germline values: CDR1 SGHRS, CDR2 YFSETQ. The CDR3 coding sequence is TGCGCCAGCAGCTTGGACAGCGACACAGATACGCAGTATTTT. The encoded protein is CASSLDSDTDTQYF.

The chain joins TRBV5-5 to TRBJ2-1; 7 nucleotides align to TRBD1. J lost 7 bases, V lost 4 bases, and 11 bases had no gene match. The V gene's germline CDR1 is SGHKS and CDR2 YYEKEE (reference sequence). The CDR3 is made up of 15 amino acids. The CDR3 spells CASSTTGADVNEQFF. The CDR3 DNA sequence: TGTGCCAGCAGCACCACAGGGGCGGACGTGAATGAGCAGTTCTTC.

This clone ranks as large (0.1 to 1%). CDR3 in amino acids: CASSQDPQGAGAPLHF. DNA of the CDR3: TGTGCCAGCAGCCAAGATCCACAGGGGGCTGGGGCACCCCTCCACTTT. The chain joins TRBV4-2 to TRBJ1-6; 9 nucleotides align to TRBD1. Germline V CDR1 and CDR2: LGHNA, YNFKEQ. V was pared by 0 bases and J by 11 bases, with 8 bases of the junction left unmatched. The CDR3 contains 16 residues.

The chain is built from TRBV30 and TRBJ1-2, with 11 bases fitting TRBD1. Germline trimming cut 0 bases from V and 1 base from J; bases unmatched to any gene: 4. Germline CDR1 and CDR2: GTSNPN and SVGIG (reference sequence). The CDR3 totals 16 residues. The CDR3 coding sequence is TGTGCCTGGAGTGTAGGGACAGGGGGTTTTAACTATGGCTACACCTTC. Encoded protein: CAWSVGTGGFNYGYTF.

The CDR3 DNA follows: TGCGCCAGCAGCTTGGCAGGGCACACTGAAGCTTTCTTT. This sequence encodes CASSLAGHTEAFF. The genes are TRBV5-1 and TRBJ1-1; tentatively, D is TRBD1 (5 bases). The CDR3 is 13 residues long. Trimming stripped 0 bases from V and 3 bases from J, with 6 bases between. The germline CDR1 and CDR2 sequences are SGHRS and YFSETQ.

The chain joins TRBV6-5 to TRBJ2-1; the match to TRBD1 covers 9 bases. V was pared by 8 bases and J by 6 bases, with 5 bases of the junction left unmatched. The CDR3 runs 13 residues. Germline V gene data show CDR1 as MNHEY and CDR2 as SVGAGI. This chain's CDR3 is CASGQGYRNEQFF. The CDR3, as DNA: TGTGCCAGCGGACAGGGGTATCGCAATGAGCAGTTCTTC.

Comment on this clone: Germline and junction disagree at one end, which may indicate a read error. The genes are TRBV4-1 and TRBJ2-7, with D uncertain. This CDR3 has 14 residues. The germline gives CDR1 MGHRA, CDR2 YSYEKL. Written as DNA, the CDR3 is TGCGCCAGCAGCCAAGCAATCGAAGGGTTCGGGTTGGACTTC. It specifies CASSQAIEGFGLDF.